These T cell receptor beta chains were read from a single sample in a study of early T cells in non-severe SARS-CoV-2 infection. TCRdb ran MiXCR on the 5' RACE reads and lists one entry per CDR3 protein. This table holds about 55,000 distinct CDR3 sequences, about 15% found once. The sample here was whole blood, taken at baseline. Receptor source: an adult who was a healthcare worker with PCR-confirmed SARS-CoV-2 infection or an uninfected control (not recorded which). The CDR3 runs from the conserved cysteine through the conserved F or W. A D gene is named only where the DNA matches it firmly. Clone size is not always given. Where it is, it says once, few, many or a class for expanded clones.

NA,NA,TRBJ1-6,TRBV12-3/TRBV12-4,CASSFGDGNSPLHF,TGTGCCAGCAGTTTCGGTGACGGGAATTCACCCCTCCACTTT
many,NA,TRBJ2-5,TRBV6-5,CASSYSTAGVIRETQYF,TGTGCCAGCAGTTACTCGACTGCAGGGGTTATTAGGGAGACCCAGTACTTC
NA,NA,TRBJ1-5,TRBV6-1,CASIPPGGGGNQPQHF,TGTGCCAGCATCCCGCCCGGGGGAGGGGGCAATCAGCCCCAGCATTTT
few,NA,TRBJ2-7,TRBV27,CASSLAVSSYEQYF,TGTGCCAGCAGTTTAGCGGTTAGCTCCTACGAGCAGTACTTC
few,NA,TRBJ1-2,TRBV6-5,CASTSHSDPFRYGYTF,TGTGCCAGCACCTCTCACTCGGACCCATTTAGATATGGCTACACCTTC
few,TRBD1,TRBJ1-2,TRBV29-1,CSGLTGRGYTF,TGCAGCGGATTGACAGGGCGCGGCTACACCTTC
few,NA,TRBJ2-7,TRBV29-1,CSVGRAYEQYF,TGCAGCGTGGGTCGGGCCTACGAGCAGTACTTC
NA,NA,TRBJ2-7,TRBV3-1,CASSQDVAYSSYEQYF,TGTGCCAGCAGCCAAGATGTAGCTTACAGCTCCTACGAGCAGTACTTC
many,NA,TRBJ2-7,TRBV11-2,CASSGWQGEYEQYF,TGTGCCAGCAGCGGCTGGCAGGGAGAGTACGAGCAGTACTTC
NA,TRBD2,TRBJ2-2,TRBV5-1,CASSVLAGVGGELFF,TGCGCCAGCAGCGTACTAGCGGGAGTAGGCGGGGAGCTGTTTTTT
NA,TRBD2,TRBJ2-7,TRBV9,CASSVGGSGAYHEQYF,TGTGCCAGCAGCGTAGGAGGTAGCGGGGCTTATCACGAGCAGTACTTC
many,NA,TRBJ2-7,TRBV27,CASSLLGVGYEQYF,TGTGCCAGCAGTTTATTGGGCGTGGGGTACGAGCAGTACTTC
few,TRBD1,TRBJ1-2,TRBV7-9,CASSLAGTGTTNYGYTF,TGTGCCAGCAGCTTAGCAGGGACAGGGACCACGAACTATGGCTACACCTTC
NA,TRBD2,TRBJ2-3,TRBV11-2,CASSPGLAATDTQYF,TGTGCCAGCAGCCCGGGACTAGCGGCGACAGATACGCAGTATTTT
NA,TRBD1,TRBJ1-2,TRBV5-1,CASSPGQGVYGYTF,TGCGCCAGCAGCCCGGGACAGGGGGTCTATGGCTACACCTTC
few,NA,TRBJ1-4,TRBV5-1,CASSPIDSLNEKLFF,TGCGCCAGCAGCCCCATTGACAGCTTAAATGAAAAACTGTTTTTT
NA,NA,TRBJ1-1,TRBV7-9,CASSLGVRGGTEAFF,TGTGCCAGCAGCTTAGGAGTACGAGGAGGCACTGAAGCTTTCTTT
NA,NA,TRBJ2-1,TRBV5-5,CASSLWGLPHNEQFF,TGTGCCAGCAGCCTCTGGGGCCTCCCCCACAATGAGCAGTTCTTC
NA,NA,TRBJ1-5,TRBV6-5,CASAVQGYSNQPQHF,TGTGCCAGCGCGGTACAGGGTTATAGCAATCAGCCCCAGCATTTT
few,NA,TRBJ1-2,TRBV7-9,CADLGEEDYGYTF,TGTGCCGACTTAGGGGAGGAGGACTATGGCTACACCTTC
few,NA,TRBJ1-5,TRBV4-1,CASSQDPTSESNQPQHF,TGCGCCAGCAGCCAAGATCCCACCAGTGAGAGCAATCAGCCCCAGCATTTT
NA,TRBD2,TRBJ2-7,TRBV6-1,CASSVGGSGDYEQYF,TGTGCCAGCAGTGTAGGCGGGAGTGGGGACTACGAGCAGTACTTC
many,NA,TRBJ2-7,TRBV30,CAWSPAPGYEQYF,TGTGCCTGGAGCCCGGCGCCTGGCTACGAGCAGTACTTC
few,NA,TRBJ2-3,TRBV24-1,CATSEVTHSDTQYF,TGTGCCACCAGTGAGGTGACCCACTCAGATACGCAGTATTTT